This T cell receptor beta chain was found in a study of OX40 agonist ivuxolimab in advanced cancers. Across the study: Ivuxolimab, an agonist antibody against OX40 (CD134), was given to patients. Earlier treatment with anti-PD-1, anti-PD-L1 or anti-CTLA-4 was permitted, and less than 50% had received some.

Libraries were prepared by immunoSEQ multiplex PCR; TCRdb keeps only in-frame clonotypes and omits some of them. Of over 10,000 clones in the sample, 75% to 95% were seen once. The V and J ends lost 2 bases and 0 bases respectively, with 19 bases between them. There are 18 residues in the CDR3. Germline CDR1 and CDR2: SGHNT and YENEEA. Notes on this clone: Its antigen is currently unknown.

Overall study findings and caveats: More expanded clones were seen, on average, in CD8+ T cells than in CD4+.

The sequence derives from an adult with an advanced solid tumor such as melanoma, head and neck, liver or kidney cancer. Here the sequenced sample was CD4+ or CD8+ T cells sorted from blood, taken in a trial of the OX40 agonist ivuxolimab. This chain joins TRBV11-3 and TRBJ1-2, with D unresolved. CDR3 coding DNA: TGTGCCAGCAGCTTACGGCTTGGGATAGGTGGAGCTAACTATGGCTACACCTTC. It codes for CASSLRLGIGGANYGYTF. The full variable domain, its missing parts supplied by reference TRBV11-3 and TRBJ1-2, is EAGVVQSPRYKIIEKKQPVAFWCNPISGHNTLYWYLQNLGQGPELLIRYENEEAVDDSQLPKDRFSAERLKGVDSTLKIQPAELGDSAVYLCASSLRLGIGGANYGYTFGSGTRLTVV.